This T cell receptor (beta chain) comes out of a study of blood T cell repertoires in COVID-19. Study summary: Donors in the United States, Italy and Spain gave samples during acute or convalescent COVID-19.

V lost 1 base and J lost 3; bases outside the gene matches: 8. CDR1 is SEHNR and CDR2 is FQNEAQ in the germline V gene (reference sequence). The CDR3 runs to 17 residues. Under the authors' procedure: Counts of nucleated cells, estimated from reference gene primer amplification, were obtained. The method was immunoSEQ multiplex PCR; TCRdb's version includes in-frame clones alone and lacks a portion of them. V and J calls and clone size are given by that table; D and trimming were obtained from the DNA. The sample carries 400,000 to 450,000 clones, 88% recorded once. This TCR came from a woman between 50 and 59 years old with COVID-19, enrolled during active disease. This chain connects TRBV7-9 to TRBJ2-5; 10 bases are shared with TRBD2. The source material was peripheral blood. DNA for the CDR3: TGTGCCAGCAGCTTAGTTTTTGCTAGCGGGGGAGAAGAGACCCAGTACTTC. This codes for CASSLVFASGGEETQYF.